Presented here are 27 T cell receptor beta chains from one specimen sequenced in a study of OX40 agonist ivuxolimab in advanced cancers. This table comes from immunoSEQ multiplex PCR, and its TCRdb copy is limited to in-frame clones, with some not included. The sample records 70,000 to 90,000 clones, 86% being singletons. Here the sequenced sample was CD4+ or CD8+ T cells sorted from blood, taken in a trial of the OX40 agonist ivuxolimab. The receptors derive from an adult with an advanced solid tumor such as melanoma, head and neck, liver or kidney cancer.

The chain couples TRBV7-2 to TRBJ2-3; 8 bases match TRBD1. Germline values: CDR1 SGHTA, CDR2 FQGNSA. After removal of 1 base from V and 14 bases from J, the junction contained 14 bases not matched to a gene. This CDR3 comprises 15 residues. The CDR3 nucleotides are TGTGCCAGCAGCTTAGGGCTAAATCCGGGACAGGTTGGGTATTTT. Its translation: CASSLGLNPGQVGYF.

V gene TRBV9 combines with J gene TRBJ2-5; no reliable D call. This CDR3 spans 13 amino acids. Trimming cost V 0 bases and J 4 bases, with 7 bases left between them. CDR1 is SGDLS and CDR2 is YYNGEE in the germline V gene. CDR3 DNA sequence: TGTGCCAGCAGCGTAGGGGGATTAGAGACCCAGTACTTC. This gives the protein CASSVGGLETQYF.

The chain uses TRBV10-3 and TRBJ1-1; 7 nucleotides line up with TRBD1. The CDR3 sequence is 14 residues long. Germline lookup yields CDR1 ENHRY and CDR2 SYGVKD. The V gene end was trimmed by 6 bases and the J gene end by 1 base; junction bases not matched to a gene: 5. As DNA, the CDR3 is TGTGCCATCAGGATGGGACAGCCGAACACTGAAGCTTTCTTT. Its translation is CAIRMGQPNTEAFF.

J is TRBJ2-3 and V is TRBV7-8; D tentatively fits TRBD1 or TRBD2 (5 bases each). The germline CDR1 and CDR2 sequences are SGHVS and FQNEAQ. The CDR3 extends over 17 amino acids. V was clipped by 4 bases and J by 0 bases, with 17 bases between them. The CDR3 here is CASSWDGTDQSTDTQYF. CDR3 DNA sequence: TGTGCCAGCAGCTGGGACGGGACGGACCAAAGCACAGATACGCAGTATTTT.

The chain has TRBV6-4 and TRBJ2-3; D is unclear. The CDR3 totals 14 residues. The V and J ends lost 3 bases and 0 bases respectively, with 7 bases between them. Germline-derived CDR1 and CDR2 are MRHNA and SNTAGT. The CDR3 here is CASSESPSTDTQYF. The CDR3 coding sequence is TGTGCCAGCAGTGAGTCCCCCAGCACAGATACGCAGTATTTT.

The chain combines TRBV18 with TRBJ1-5; D remains unclear. Trimming cost V 4 bases and J 14 bases, with 18 bases left between them. CDR1 and CDR2 from the germline V gene are KGHSH and LQKENI. The CDR3 is 13 residues long. The CDR3 DNA reads TGTGCCAGCTCACTCGCCCGGAGGCAAGACGAGCATTTT. Translated: CASSLARRQDEHF. The full variable domain, in which reference TRBV18 and TRBJ1-5 provide the parts outside the CDR3, is NAGVMQNPRHLVRRRGQEARLRCSPMKGHSHVYWYRQLPEEGLKFMVYLQKENIIDESGMPKERFSAEFPKEGPSILRIQQVVRGDSAAYFCASSLARRQDEHFGDGTRLSIL.

The genes are TRBV18 and TRBJ2-3; 7 nucleotides align to TRBD2. The CDR3 has 15 residues. V dropped 4 bases and J dropped 2; count of bases not matched to a gene: 6. Germline CDR1 KGHSH, CDR2 LQKENI. CDR3 sequence reads: CASSRRDYNTDTQYF. CDR3 DNA sequence: TGTGCCAGCTCACGAAGGGACTATAACACAGATACGCAGTATTTT.

J is TRBJ2-7 and V is TRBV4-2; D not certain. The CDR3 runs to 13 residues. Deletions cut 0 bases from V and 9 bases from J, with 12 bases between. Germline V lookup: CDR1 LGHNA, CDR2 YNFKEQ. CDR3 in DNA: TGTGCCAGCAGCCAAGATATAGTACAGTCGCAGTACTTC. Amino acid sequence: CASSQDIVQSQYF.

This clone came up a few times. The J gene is TRBJ1-3, the V gene TRBV9; 7 bases align to TRBD1. Germline CDR1 and CDR2: SGDLS and YYNGEE. With 0 bases clipped from V and 5 bases from J, the junction kept 5 bases outside the gene matches. The length of the CDR3 is 15 residues. The CDR3 coding sequence is TGTGCCAGCAGCGTAGAAGGGGGCGCAAGAAACACCATATATTTT. This sequence encodes CASSVEGGARNTIYF.

The chain links TRBV5-1 to TRBJ2-2, with unresolved D. Trimming shortened V by 0 bases and J by 6 bases, and 18 bases separated the two germline ends. CDR1 and CDR2 from the germline V gene are SGHRS and YFSETQ. The CDR3 extends over 17 amino acids. This chain's CDR3 is CASSLVVERSVSGELFF. CDR3 nucleotides: TGCGCCAGCAGCTTGGTAGTCGAGCGTTCTGTATCCGGGGAGCTGTTTTTT.

This rearrangement joins TRBV27 to TRBJ1-6; possible D gene TRBD1, 5 bases. Trimming took 2 bases from V and 2 from J, leaving 10 bases between them. The V gene's germline CDR1 is MNHEY and CDR2 SMNVEV (reference sequence). CDR3 length equals 16 residues. Here the CDR3 DNA reads TGTGCCAGCAGTTTACGTTCAGGGACCTATAATTCACCCCTCCACTTT. Protein: CASSLRSGTYNSPLHF.

V usage is TRBV5-4 and J usage is TRBJ1-6; no firm D call. The CDR3 consists of 14 residues. Germline CDR1 reads SGHNT; CDR2 reads YYREEE (reference sequence). Trimming took 6 bases from V and 8 from J, leaving 15 bases between them. CDR3 in amino acids: CASTRLAQDSPLHF. For the CDR3, the DNA is TGTGCCAGCACCCGCCTGGCCCAGGATTCACCCCTCCACTTT.

The chain combines TRBV27 with TRBJ2-6, with D perhaps TRBD1 (5 bases). This CDR3 has 16 amino acids. Trimming left V 4 bases short and J 2 bases short, with 12 bases between. CDR1 is MNHEY, CDR2 SMNVEV, per germline (reference sequence). In DNA, the CDR3 is TGTGCCAGCAGTTCCGCTCCAGGGACTGGGGCCAACGTCCTGACTTTC. It yields the protein CASSSAPGTGANVLTF.

To note about this clone: Its ends do not fully match the called genes, so a read error is possible. The rearrangement uses TRBV7-3 and TRBJ2-1; TRBD1 is a possible D gene (6 bases). The CDR3 totals 13 residues. Per germline, CDR1 SGHTA and CDR2 FQGTGA. The CDR3 DNA reads as TGTGCCAGCAGCCTAACAGGGCACAATGAGCAGTTCTTC. Its translation is CASSLTGHNEQFF.

V usage is TRBV7-2 and J usage is TRBJ1-5; TRBD1 might be the D (6 bases). CDR3 size: 15 residues. The ends were cut back, 5 bases at V and 7 bases at J, with 18 bases in the middle. Germline values: CDR1 SGHTA, CDR2 FQGNSA. The CDR3 loop reads CASSQDRDIGQPQHF. DNA for the CDR3: TGTGCCAGCAGCCAGGACCGGGACATCGGGCAGCCCCAGCATTTT.

The chain combines TRBV28 with TRBJ1-1; tentative D call: TRBD1 (5 bases). Trimming left V 6 bases short and J 3 bases short, with 17 bases between. Germline CDR1 reads MDHEN; CDR2 reads SYDVKM. This CDR3 is built from 15 residues. Here the CDR3 reads CASSPRGRGYTEAFF. The DNA of the CDR3 is TGTGCCAGCAGCCCCCGGGGGAGGGGCTACACTGAAGCTTTCTTT.

In its sample, this clone was seen once. The chain uses TRBV5-1 and TRBJ1-1, with D tentatively TRBD1 (5 bases). Trimming stripped 4 bases from V and 4 bases from J, with 11 bases between. Germline-derived CDR1 and CDR2 are SGHRS and YFSETQ. The CDR3 covers 13 residues. CDR3 bases: TGCGCCAGCAGCGTGACAGTTCGCACTGAAGCTTTCTTT. Translation gives CASSVTVRTEAFF.

This sequence joins TRBV18 and TRBJ1-5; TRBD1 agrees at 7 bases. The V gene end was trimmed by 6 bases and the J gene end by 4 bases; junction bases not matched to a gene: 9. The V gene's germline CDR1 is KGHSH and CDR2 LQKENI. The CDR3 runs 15 residues. For the CDR3, the DNA is TGTGCCAGCTCGCGTGACAGGGCGGGAAATCAGCCCCAGCATTTT. The encoded protein is CASSRDRAGNQPQHF.

The chain recombines TRBV19 with TRBJ2-2, with 9 positions matching TRBD1. CDR1 is LNHDA, CDR2 SQIVND, per germline (reference sequence). After removal of 7 bases from V and 0 bases from J, the junction contained 9 bases not matched to a gene. There are 17 residues in the CDR3. DNA of the CDR3: TGTGCCAGTACTCCTTTGGGACAGGGCGCGAACACCGGGGAGCTGTTTTTT. It yields the protein CASTPLGQGANTGELFF.

The gene calls are TRBV4-1 and TRBJ2-7; D is perhaps TRBD1 (6 bases). V was cut by 0 bases and J by 3 bases, with 6 bases left in between. The germline CDR1 and CDR2 sequences are MGHRA and YSYEKL. The CDR3 loop spans 13 amino acids. In DNA form, the CDR3 reads TGCGCCAGCAGCCAAGAGGACAGCTACGAGCAGTACTTC. This encodes CASSQEDSYEQYF.

The gene calls are TRBV5-1 and TRBJ1-2; D is perhaps TRBD1 (5 bases). CDR1 is SGHRS, CDR2 YFSETQ, per germline. This CDR3 is 14 amino acids long. V was pared by 6 bases and J by 5 bases, with 17 bases between. This CDR3 reads CASTGAVGGYGYTF. CDR3 DNA: TGCGCCAGCACCGGGGCTGTTGGGGGATATGGCTACACCTTC. The whole variable domain, remainder taken from reference TRBV5-1 and TRBJ1-2, is KAGVTQTPRYLIKTRGQQVTLSCSPISGHRSVSWYQQTPGQGLQFLFEYFSETQRNKGNFPGRFSGRQFSNSRSEMNVSTLELGDSALYLCASTGAVGGYGYTFGSGTRLTVV.

The V and J genes are TRBV7-9 and TRBJ1-1, with TRBD1 as a possible D gene (6 bases). Germline values: CDR1 SEHNR, CDR2 FQNEAQ (reference sequence). CDR3 length: 16 residues. V was clipped by 1 base and J by 1 base, with 13 bases between them. The CDR3 region has the DNA TGTGCCAGCAGCTTAGTAAGGGGGGCCCCGAACACTGAAGCTTTCTTT. This codes for CASSLVRGAPNTEAFF.

The gene calls are TRBV30 and TRBJ2-7, with unresolved D. Trimming took off 1 base at V and 3 bases at J, with 10 bases between the two ends. The germline gives CDR1 GTSNPN, CDR2 SVGIG (reference sequence). The CDR3 contains 13 residues. Written as DNA, the CDR3 is TGTGCCTGGAGTGAGGGCCATAACTACGAGCAGTACTTC. Translated, it gives CAWSEGHNYEQYF.

The chain is built from TRBV2 and TRBJ1-5, with D maybe TRBD1 (5 bases). The CDR3 totals 15 residues. Germline V CDR1 and CDR2: SNHLY, FYNNEI. Trimming pared 0 bases from V and 4 bases from J, leaving 10 bases between. CDR3 residues: CASSEATGRNQPQHF. The CDR3 DNA follows: TGTGCCAGCAGTGAAGCCACAGGACGTAATCAGCCCCAGCATTTT.

V gene TRBV29-1 combines with J gene TRBJ2-6; 9 nucleotides line up with TRBD1. CDR1 is SQVTM and CDR2 is ANQGSEA in the germline V gene. The CDR3 is 17 residues long. With 7 bases clipped from V and 0 bases from J, the junction kept 10 bases outside the gene matches. CDR3 sequence: CSARQGGQSSGANVLTF. CDR3 sequence (DNA): TGCAGCGCACGACAGGGGGGCCAAAGCTCTGGGGCCAACGTCCTGACTTTC.

The chain recombines TRBV5-1 with TRBJ2-3; D ambiguous. V was trimmed by 4 bases and J by 4 bases, leaving 7 bases between them. The CDR3 extends over 12 amino acids. CDR1 and CDR2 from the germline V gene are SGHRS and YFSETQ. CDR3 residues: CASSPGPDTQYF. The CDR3 coding sequence is TGCGCCAGCAGCCCCGGTCCAGATACGCAGTATTTT.

The V call is TRBV5-4, the J call TRBJ2-1; 14 bases line up with TRBD2. This CDR3 is 17 amino acids long. Per the germline V gene, CDR1 is SGHNT and CDR2 is YYREEE (reference sequence). The V gene end was trimmed by 3 bases and the J gene end by 8 bases; junction bases not matched to a gene: 10. CDR3 in amino acids: CASSWGPGLAGVDEQFF. CDR3 in DNA: TGTGCCAGCAGCTGGGGCCCGGGACTAGCGGGAGTCGATGAGCAGTTCTTC.